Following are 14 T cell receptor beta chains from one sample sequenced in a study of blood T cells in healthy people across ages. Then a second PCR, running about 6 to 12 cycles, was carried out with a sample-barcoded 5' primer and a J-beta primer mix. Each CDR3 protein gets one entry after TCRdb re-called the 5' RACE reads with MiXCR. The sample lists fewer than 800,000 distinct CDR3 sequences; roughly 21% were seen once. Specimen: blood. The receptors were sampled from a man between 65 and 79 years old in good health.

CDR3 region: CSARSSQKNEKLFF. The CDR3 nucleotides read TGCAGTGCTAGAAGTTCGCAGAAAAATGAAAAACTGTTTTTT. The V call is TRBV20-1, the J call TRBJ1-4; D not certain. The V end was cut by 2 bases, the J end by 5 bases, with 12 bases between. The length of the CDR3 is 14 residues. Germline lookup yields CDR1 DFQATT and CDR2 SNEGSKA (reference sequence).

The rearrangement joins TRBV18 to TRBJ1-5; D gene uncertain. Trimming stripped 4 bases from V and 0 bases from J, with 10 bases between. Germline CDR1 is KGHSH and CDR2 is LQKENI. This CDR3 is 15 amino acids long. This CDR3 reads CASSRTTDSNQPQHF. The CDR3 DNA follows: TGTGCCAGCTCACGGACCACGGATAGCAATCAGCCCCAGCATTTT.

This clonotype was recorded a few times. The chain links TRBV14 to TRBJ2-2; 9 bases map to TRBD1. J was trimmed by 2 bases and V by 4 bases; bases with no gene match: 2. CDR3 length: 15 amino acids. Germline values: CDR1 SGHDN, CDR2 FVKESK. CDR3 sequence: CASSRTGVNTGELFF. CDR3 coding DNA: TGTGCCAGCAGCCGGACAGGGGTAAACACCGGGGAGCTGTTTTTT.

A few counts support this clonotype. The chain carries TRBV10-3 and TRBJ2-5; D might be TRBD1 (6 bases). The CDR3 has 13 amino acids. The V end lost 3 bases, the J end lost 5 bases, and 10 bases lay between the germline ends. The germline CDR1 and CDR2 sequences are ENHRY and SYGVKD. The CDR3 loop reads CAISDQGLETQYF. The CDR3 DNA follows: TGTGCCATCAGTGACCAGGGGTTGGAGACCCAGTACTTC.

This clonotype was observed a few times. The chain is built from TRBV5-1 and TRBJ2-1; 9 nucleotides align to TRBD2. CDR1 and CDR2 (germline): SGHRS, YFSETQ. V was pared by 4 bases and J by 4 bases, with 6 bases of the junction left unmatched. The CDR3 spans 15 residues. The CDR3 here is CASSEIAGAYNEQFF. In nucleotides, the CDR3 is TGCGCCAGCAGCGAAATAGCGGGGGCTTACAATGAGCAGTTCTTC. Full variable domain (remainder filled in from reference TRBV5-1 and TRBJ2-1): KAGVTQTPRYLIKTRGQQVTLSCSPISGHRSVSWYQQTPGQGLQFLFEYFSETQRNKGNFPGRFSGRQFSNSRSEMNVSTLELGDSALYLCASSEIAGAYNEQFFGPGTRLTVL.

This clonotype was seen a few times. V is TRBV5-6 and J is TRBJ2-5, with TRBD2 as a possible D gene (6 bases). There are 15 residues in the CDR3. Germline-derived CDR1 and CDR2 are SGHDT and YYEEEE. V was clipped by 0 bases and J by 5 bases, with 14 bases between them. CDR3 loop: CASSLAGSRVETQYF. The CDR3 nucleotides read TGTGCCAGCAGCTTGGCCGGGAGCAGGGTGGAGACCCAGTACTTC.

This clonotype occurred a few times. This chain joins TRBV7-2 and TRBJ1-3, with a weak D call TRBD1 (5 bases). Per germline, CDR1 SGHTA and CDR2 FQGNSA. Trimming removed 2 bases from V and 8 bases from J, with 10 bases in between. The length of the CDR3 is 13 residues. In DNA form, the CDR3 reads TGTGCCAGCAGCTTACGGAGGGGTGACACCATATATTTT. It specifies CASSLRRGDTIYF.

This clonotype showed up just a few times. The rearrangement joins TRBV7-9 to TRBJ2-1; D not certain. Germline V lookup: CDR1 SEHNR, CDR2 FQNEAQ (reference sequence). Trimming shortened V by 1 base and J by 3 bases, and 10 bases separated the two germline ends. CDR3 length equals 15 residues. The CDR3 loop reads CASSLVEKNYNEQFF. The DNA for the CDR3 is TGTGCCAGCAGCTTAGTAGAGAAGAACTACAATGAGCAGTTCTTC. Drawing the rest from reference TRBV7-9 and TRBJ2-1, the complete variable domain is DTGVSQNPRHKITKRGQNVTFRCDPISEHNRLYWYRQTLGQGPEFLTYFQNEAQLEKSRLLSDRFSAERPKGSFSTLEIQRTEQGDSAMYLCASSLVEKNYNEQFFGPGTRLTVL.

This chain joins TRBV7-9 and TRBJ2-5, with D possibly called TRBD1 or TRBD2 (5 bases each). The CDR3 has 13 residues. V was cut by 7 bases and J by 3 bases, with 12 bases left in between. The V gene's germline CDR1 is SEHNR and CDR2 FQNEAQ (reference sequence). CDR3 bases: TGTGCCAGCATGGGACGAGCGAAAGAGACCCAGTACTTC. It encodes CASMGRAKETQYF.

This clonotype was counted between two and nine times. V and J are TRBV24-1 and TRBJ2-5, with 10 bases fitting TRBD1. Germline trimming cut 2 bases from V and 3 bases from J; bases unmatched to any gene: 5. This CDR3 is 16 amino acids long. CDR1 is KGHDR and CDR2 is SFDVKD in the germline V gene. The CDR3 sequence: CATSDWTGGGEETQYF. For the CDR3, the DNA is TGTGCCACCAGTGATTGGACAGGGGGAGGGGAAGAGACCCAGTACTTC.

CDR3 nucleotides: TGTGCCACCAGTGACTCGGCAGGGACAGATACGCAGTATTTT. Residues: CATSDSAGTDTQYF. The chain joins TRBV24-1 to TRBJ2-3, with D possibly matching TRBD1 (5 bases). Trimming stripped 4 bases from V and 3 bases from J, with 10 bases between. Germline V lookup: CDR1 KGHDR, CDR2 SFDVKD. The CDR3 contains 14 residues.

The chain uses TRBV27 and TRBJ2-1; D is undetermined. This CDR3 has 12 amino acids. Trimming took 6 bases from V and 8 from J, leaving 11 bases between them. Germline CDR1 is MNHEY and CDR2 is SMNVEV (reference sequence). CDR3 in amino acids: CASSPTSYEQFF. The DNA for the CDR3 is TGTGCCAGCAGCCCGACCTCATATGAGCAGTTCTTC.

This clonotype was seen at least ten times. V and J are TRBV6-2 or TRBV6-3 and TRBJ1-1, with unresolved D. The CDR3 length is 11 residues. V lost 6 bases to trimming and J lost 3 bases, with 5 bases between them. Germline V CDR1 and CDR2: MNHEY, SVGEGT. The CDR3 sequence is CASRQHTEAFF. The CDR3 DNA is TGTGCCAGCAGACAACACACTGAAGCTTTCTTT.

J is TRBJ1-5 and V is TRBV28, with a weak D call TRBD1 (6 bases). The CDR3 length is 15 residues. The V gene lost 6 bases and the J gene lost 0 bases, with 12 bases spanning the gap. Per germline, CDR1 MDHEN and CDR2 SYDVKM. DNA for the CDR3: TGTGCCAGCAGAGGGGGGTCATATAGCAATCAGCCCCAGCATTTT. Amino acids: CASRGGSYSNQPQHF.